Following are 9 T cell receptor beta chains from one sample sequenced in a study of blood T cell repertoires in COVID-19 (dated by TCRdb to the early 2020s). Receptors were amplified or captured by the immunoSEQ multiplex PCR assay. Sourced from immuneACCESS, this table was stored by TCRdb with only in-frame sequences that have V and J called. A share of the clones is absent; for the studies checked, an unresolved V gene accounts for under half, and the remainder has no known explanation. This sample is represented by about 480,000 clones; 80% to 90% of them were singletons. About 0.91% of the sample is taken by the ten largest. Specimen: peripheral blood. These receptors were collected from a man in his late teens or twenties with COVID-19, enrolled during active disease.

In nucleotides, the CDR3 is TGTGCCACCAGGGGACAGGGGCGGAATCAGCCCCAGCATTTT. This translates into CATRGQGRNQPQHF. The chain links TRBV24-1 to TRBJ1-5, with 10 bases fitting TRBD1. V lost 7 bases and J lost 4; bases outside the gene matches: 3. CDR3 length: 14 amino acids. Per the germline V gene, CDR1 is KGHDR and CDR2 is SFDVKD.

This clone was counted only a few times. The gene calls are TRBV30 and TRBJ2-7; 7 bases align to TRBD1. The CDR3 loop spans 12 amino acids. The V gene end was trimmed by 6 bases and the J gene end by 2 bases; junction bases not matched to a gene: 4. Germline loops: CDR1 GTSNPN, CDR2 SVGIG (reference sequence). CDR3 amino acids: CACTGVTYEQYF. In DNA, the CDR3 is TGTGCCTGCACAGGGGTAACCTACGAGCAGTACTTC.

The rearrangement links TRBV24-1 to TRBJ2-2, with a weak D call TRBD1 (6 bases). CDR1 is KGHDR, CDR2 SFDVKD, per germline. Trimming stripped 9 bases from V and 0 bases from J, with 25 bases between. The CDR3 runs to 19 residues. CDR3 sequence reads: CATPVPPPQTGSNTGELFF. In DNA, the CDR3 is TGTGCCACCCCCGTCCCGCCACCCCAGACAGGTTCGAACACCGGGGAGCTGTTTTTT.

In this sample, this clone turned up a few times. The chain uses TRBV10-2 and TRBJ1-6; a possible D gene is TRBD1 (5 bases). The length of the CDR3 is 13 residues. The V and J ends lost 4 bases and 4 bases respectively, with 5 bases between them. Germline V lookup: CDR1 WSHSY, CDR2 SAAADI. The CDR3 sequence: CASSAGYNSPLHF. Here the CDR3 DNA reads TGCGCCAGCAGTGCAGGGTATAATTCACCCCTCCACTTT.

This clone came up once. The chain is built from TRBV5-1 and TRBJ2-3; TRBD2 aligns across 13 bases. Per germline, CDR1 SGHRS and CDR2 YFSETQ. The CDR3 runs to 16 residues. V was clipped by 4 bases and J by 3 bases; unmatched bases: 5. As DNA, the CDR3 is TGCGCCAGCAGCCCAACTAGCGGGGGGGCTACAGATACGCAGTATTTT. Protein product: CASSPTSGGATDTQYF. Based on the CDR3 plus reference TRBV5-1 and TRBJ2-3, the full variable domain is KAGVTQTPRYLIKTRGQQVTLSCSPISGHRSVSWYQQTPGQGLQFLFEYFSETQRNKGNFPGRFSGRQFSNSRSEMNVSTLELGDSALYLCASSPTSGGATDTQYFGPGTRLTVL.

In its sample, this clone was seen a few times. This chain connects TRBV5-6 to TRBJ2-7, with D hard to call. The germline V gene has CDR1 SGHDT and CDR2 YYEEEE. The CDR3 has 13 residues. V lost 2 bases to trimming and J lost 6 bases, with 12 bases between them. In DNA, the CDR3 is TGTGCCAGCAGCTTAATGCTGAGTGGCGAGCAGTACTTC. Protein: CASSLMLSGEQYF.

The V gene is TRBV30, the J gene TRBJ1-2; the D gene is possibly TRBD1 (6 bases). Germline CDR1 and CDR2: GTSNPN and SVGIG (reference sequence). V was shortened by 1 base and J by 6 bases, with 21 bases between the two germline ends. The CDR3 loop spans 16 amino acids. CDR3 protein: CAWSDEGGGRLNGYTF. The CDR3 region has the DNA TGTGCCTGGAGTGACGAAGGCGGGGGGCGTCTAAATGGCTACACCTTC.

In its sample, this clone was seen once. J is TRBJ2-5 and V is TRBV5-1; TRBD1 might be the D (5 bases). CDR1 SGHRS and CDR2 YFSETQ come from the germline V gene. The germline V and J ends were trimmed by 0 bases and 1 base, with 7 bases remaining between them. CDR3 length: 14 residues. The CDR3 DNA sequence: TGCGCCAGCAGCTTGGACCAGGGCCAAGAGACCCAGTACTTC. The encoded protein is CASSLDQGQETQYF.

The chain is built from TRBV5-5 and TRBJ2-7; D unclear. V was clipped by 4 bases and J by 2 bases, with 13 bases between them. Germline V gene data show CDR1 as SGHKS and CDR2 as YYEKEE (reference sequence). This CDR3 has 14 residues. This CDR3 is CASSVNPTAYEQYF. Written as DNA, the CDR3 is TGTGCCAGCAGCGTGAACCCCACAGCCTACGAGCAGTACTTC.